The present entry profiles one T cell receptor beta chain with its context. Its antigen is not known. This may arise from a read error, as a much more abundant clone is one base away. The lymph nodes were axillary draining lymph nodes from breast cancer patients. The sample comes from a study of breast tumors, draining lymph nodes, adjacent tissues. Study-level findings and limits: Compared with basal-like, luminal-like tumors shared significantly more repertoire with nontumor tissue. Tumors had less TCR diversity than lymph nodes, more than nontumor tissue. Tumor T cell lymph node origin was a supported hypothesis, not proven.

TCRdb reprocessed the multiplex PCR reads with MiXCR, giving one entry per CDR3 protein. The data hold 85,000 to 120,000 distinct CDR3 sequences, with approximately 28% observed a single time. V dropped 1 base and J dropped 6 bases, with 15 bases sitting between them. There are 16 residues in the CDR3. This receptor was taken from a female donor with breast cancer. Some clones in this sample may be carry-over from other donors' samples. The chain employs TRBV12-3 or TRBV12-4 and TRBJ2-2; possible D gene TRBD2, 7 bases. Sequencing was done on a sample of axillary lymph node tissue. CDR3 in amino acids: CASSLVGGAVSGELFF. Here the CDR3 DNA reads TGTGCCAGCAGTTTAGTGGGGGGGGCCGTATCCGGGGAGCTGTTTTTT.